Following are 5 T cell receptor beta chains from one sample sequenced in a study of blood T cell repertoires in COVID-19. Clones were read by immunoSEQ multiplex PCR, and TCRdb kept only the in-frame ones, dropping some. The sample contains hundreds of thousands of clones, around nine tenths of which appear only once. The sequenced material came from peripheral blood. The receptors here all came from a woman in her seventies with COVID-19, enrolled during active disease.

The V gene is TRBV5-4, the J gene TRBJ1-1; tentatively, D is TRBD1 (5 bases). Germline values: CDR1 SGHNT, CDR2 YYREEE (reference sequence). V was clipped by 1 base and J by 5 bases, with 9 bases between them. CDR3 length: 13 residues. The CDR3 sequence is CASSLWGGTEAFF. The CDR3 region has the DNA TGTGCCAGCAGCTTGTGGGGGGGTACTGAAGCTTTCTTT.

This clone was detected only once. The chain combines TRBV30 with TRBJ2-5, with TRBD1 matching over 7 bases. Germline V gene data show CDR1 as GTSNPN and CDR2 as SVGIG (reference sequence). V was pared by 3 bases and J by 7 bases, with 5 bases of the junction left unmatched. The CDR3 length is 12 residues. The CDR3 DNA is TGTGCCTGGAGCGGGGACAGAAGGACCCAGTACTTC. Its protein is CAWSGDRRTQYF.

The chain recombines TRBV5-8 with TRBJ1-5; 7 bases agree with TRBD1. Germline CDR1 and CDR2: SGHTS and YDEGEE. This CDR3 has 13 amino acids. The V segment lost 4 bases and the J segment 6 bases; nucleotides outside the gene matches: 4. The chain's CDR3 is CASSGDRTQPQHF. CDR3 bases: TGTGCCAGCAGCGGGGACAGAACTCAGCCCCAGCATTTT.

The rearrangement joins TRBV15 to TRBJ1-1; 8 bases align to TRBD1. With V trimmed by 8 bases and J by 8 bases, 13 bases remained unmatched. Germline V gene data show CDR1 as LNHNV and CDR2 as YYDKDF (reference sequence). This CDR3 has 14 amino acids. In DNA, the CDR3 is TGTGCCACCGTGGACCGGGACAGGCTCTTGGAAGCTTTCTTT. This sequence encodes CATVDRDRLLEAFF.

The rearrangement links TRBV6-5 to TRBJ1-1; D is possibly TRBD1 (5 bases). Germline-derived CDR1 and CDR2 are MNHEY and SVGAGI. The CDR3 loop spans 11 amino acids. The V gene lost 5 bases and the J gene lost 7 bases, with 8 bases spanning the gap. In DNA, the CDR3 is TGTGCCAGCAGTAGACAGTTTGAAGCTTTCTTT. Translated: CASSRQFEAFF.